This note documents a single T cell receptor beta chain sequence. Measured with immunoSEQ multiplex PCR; TCRdb has only the in-frame clones, and not every one. The data contain fewer than 200,000 clones, less than 90% of them singletons. This entry comes from a study of blood T cell repertoires in COVID-19. The CDR3 length is 15 residues. The germline V gene encodes CDR1 LGHDT and CDR2 YNNKEL (reference sequence). Germline trimming cut 1 base from V and 8 bases from J; bases unmatched to any gene: 8. This TCR was sampled from an older man with active or convalescent COVID-19. The material sequenced was peripheral blood. V and J are TRBV3-1 (or the pseudogene TRBV3-2) and TRBJ1-5; 7 bases match TRBD1. The CDR3: CASSQVPGGYEPQHF. For the CDR3, the DNA is TGTGCCAGCAGCCAAGTGCCAGGGGGTTATGAGCCCCAGCATTTT.